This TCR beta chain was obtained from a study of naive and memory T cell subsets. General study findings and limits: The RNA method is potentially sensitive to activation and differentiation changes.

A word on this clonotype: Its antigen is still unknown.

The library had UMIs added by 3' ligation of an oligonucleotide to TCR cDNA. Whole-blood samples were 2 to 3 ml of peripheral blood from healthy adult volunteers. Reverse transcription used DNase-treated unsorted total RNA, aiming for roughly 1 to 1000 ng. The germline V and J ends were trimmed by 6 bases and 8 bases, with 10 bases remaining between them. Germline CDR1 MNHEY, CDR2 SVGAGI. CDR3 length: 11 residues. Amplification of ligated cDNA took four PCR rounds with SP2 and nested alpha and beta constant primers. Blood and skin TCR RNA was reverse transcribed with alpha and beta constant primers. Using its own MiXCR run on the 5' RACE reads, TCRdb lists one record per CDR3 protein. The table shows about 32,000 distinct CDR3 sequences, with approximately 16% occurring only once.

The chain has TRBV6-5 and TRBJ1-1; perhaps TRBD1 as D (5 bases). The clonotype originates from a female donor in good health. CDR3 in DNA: TGTGCCAGCAGCCGCCGGGGCGAAGCTTTCTTT. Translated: CASSRRGEAFF.